Presented here are 8 T cell receptor beta chains from one specimen sequenced in a study of T cell responses to AZD1222 COVID-19 vaccine. Profiling relied on immunoSEQ multiplex PCR, and the TCRdb table lists in-frame clones only, not all of them. The table shows around 83,000 clones, with more than 70% occurring only once. The sequences come from peripheral blood, collected on day 0 of AZD1222 vaccination. The receptors stem from an adult in good health.

The chain combines TRBV12-5 with TRBJ1-2; unclear D gene. Germline CDR1 reads LGHNT; CDR2 reads FRNRAP. The ends were cut back, 0 bases at V and 1 base at J, with 6 bases in the middle. CDR3 size: 14 residues. The CDR3 coding sequence is TGTGCTAGTGGTTTGGTACCCCTTAACTATGGCTACACCTTC. Translation gives CASGLVPLNYGYTF.

The gene calls are TRBV7-8 and TRBJ2-7, with 8 bases matching TRBD2. The germline V gene encodes CDR1 SGHVS and CDR2 FQNEAQ. The CDR3 runs 15 residues. V was pared by 8 bases and J by 5 bases, with 14 bases of the junction left unmatched. CDR3 residues: CASGFGASGLNEQYF. The DNA for the CDR3 is TGTGCCAGCGGTTTCGGGGCTAGCGGGCTCAACGAGCAGTACTTC.

The V gene is TRBV18, the J gene TRBJ2-3, with TRBD1 as a possible D gene (6 bases). Per germline, CDR1 KGHSH and CDR2 LQKENI. The V end lost 2 bases, the J end lost 2 bases, and 11 bases lay between the germline ends. There are 15 residues in the CDR3. DNA of the CDR3: TGTGCCAGCTCACCAGGGGGCTTACTCACAGATACGCAGTATTTT. Translating it yields CASSPGGLLTDTQYF.

This clone was found a few times. V is TRBV10-1 and J is TRBJ1-5, with 8 bases aligning to TRBD1. Germline V CDR1 and CDR2: WNHNN, SYGVQD (reference sequence). The CDR3 extends over 13 amino acids. V lost 10 bases, J lost 3 bases, and 5 bases stayed unmatched. CDR3 sequence reads: CATGTGINQPQHF. CDR3 bases: TGCGCCACCGGGACAGGCATCAATCAGCCCCAGCATTTT.

This clone showed up just once. The chain couples TRBV18 to TRBJ2-3; 9 nucleotides agree with TRBD1. After removal of 0 bases from V and 5 bases from J, the junction contained 3 bases not matched to a gene. CDR3 length: 15 amino acids. From germline, CDR1 is KGHSH and CDR2 LQKENI. CDR3 region: CASSPPGTGIDTQYF. In nucleotides, the CDR3 is TGTGCCAGCTCACCACCCGGGACAGGGATAGATACGCAGTATTTT.

The V and J genes are TRBV10-3 and TRBJ2-1; 11 bases are shared with TRBD2. The trim removed 9 bases at V and 5 bases at J, leaving 15 bases unmatched. The length of the CDR3 is 17 residues. Germline CDR1 ENHRY, CDR2 SYGVKD. The CDR3 bases are TGTGCCATACGGGACAGTTTGGGACTAGCGGAAAACAATGAGCAGTTCTTC. Translated: CAIRDSLGLAENNEQFF.

The rearrangement uses TRBV7-9 and TRBJ1-1, with D perhaps matching TRBD1 (6 bases). The length of the CDR3 is 13 residues. Trimming took off 4 bases at V and 8 bases at J, with 14 bases between the two ends. Germline V lookup: CDR1 SEHNR, CDR2 FQNEAQ (reference sequence). Here the CDR3 DNA reads TGTGCCAGCAGCTCCGTAGCAGGGGCCGAAGCTTTCTTT. This sequence encodes CASSSVAGAEAFF.

This chain uses TRBV5-1 with TRBJ1-1; D gene ambiguous. Trimming cost V 0 bases and J 1 base, with 4 bases left between them. This CDR3 is 13 amino acids long. Germline loops: CDR1 SGHRS, CDR2 YFSETQ. The CDR3 nucleotides read TGCGCCAGCAGCTTGGGGGGGAACACTGAAGCTTTCTTT. Encoded protein: CASSLGGNTEAFF.